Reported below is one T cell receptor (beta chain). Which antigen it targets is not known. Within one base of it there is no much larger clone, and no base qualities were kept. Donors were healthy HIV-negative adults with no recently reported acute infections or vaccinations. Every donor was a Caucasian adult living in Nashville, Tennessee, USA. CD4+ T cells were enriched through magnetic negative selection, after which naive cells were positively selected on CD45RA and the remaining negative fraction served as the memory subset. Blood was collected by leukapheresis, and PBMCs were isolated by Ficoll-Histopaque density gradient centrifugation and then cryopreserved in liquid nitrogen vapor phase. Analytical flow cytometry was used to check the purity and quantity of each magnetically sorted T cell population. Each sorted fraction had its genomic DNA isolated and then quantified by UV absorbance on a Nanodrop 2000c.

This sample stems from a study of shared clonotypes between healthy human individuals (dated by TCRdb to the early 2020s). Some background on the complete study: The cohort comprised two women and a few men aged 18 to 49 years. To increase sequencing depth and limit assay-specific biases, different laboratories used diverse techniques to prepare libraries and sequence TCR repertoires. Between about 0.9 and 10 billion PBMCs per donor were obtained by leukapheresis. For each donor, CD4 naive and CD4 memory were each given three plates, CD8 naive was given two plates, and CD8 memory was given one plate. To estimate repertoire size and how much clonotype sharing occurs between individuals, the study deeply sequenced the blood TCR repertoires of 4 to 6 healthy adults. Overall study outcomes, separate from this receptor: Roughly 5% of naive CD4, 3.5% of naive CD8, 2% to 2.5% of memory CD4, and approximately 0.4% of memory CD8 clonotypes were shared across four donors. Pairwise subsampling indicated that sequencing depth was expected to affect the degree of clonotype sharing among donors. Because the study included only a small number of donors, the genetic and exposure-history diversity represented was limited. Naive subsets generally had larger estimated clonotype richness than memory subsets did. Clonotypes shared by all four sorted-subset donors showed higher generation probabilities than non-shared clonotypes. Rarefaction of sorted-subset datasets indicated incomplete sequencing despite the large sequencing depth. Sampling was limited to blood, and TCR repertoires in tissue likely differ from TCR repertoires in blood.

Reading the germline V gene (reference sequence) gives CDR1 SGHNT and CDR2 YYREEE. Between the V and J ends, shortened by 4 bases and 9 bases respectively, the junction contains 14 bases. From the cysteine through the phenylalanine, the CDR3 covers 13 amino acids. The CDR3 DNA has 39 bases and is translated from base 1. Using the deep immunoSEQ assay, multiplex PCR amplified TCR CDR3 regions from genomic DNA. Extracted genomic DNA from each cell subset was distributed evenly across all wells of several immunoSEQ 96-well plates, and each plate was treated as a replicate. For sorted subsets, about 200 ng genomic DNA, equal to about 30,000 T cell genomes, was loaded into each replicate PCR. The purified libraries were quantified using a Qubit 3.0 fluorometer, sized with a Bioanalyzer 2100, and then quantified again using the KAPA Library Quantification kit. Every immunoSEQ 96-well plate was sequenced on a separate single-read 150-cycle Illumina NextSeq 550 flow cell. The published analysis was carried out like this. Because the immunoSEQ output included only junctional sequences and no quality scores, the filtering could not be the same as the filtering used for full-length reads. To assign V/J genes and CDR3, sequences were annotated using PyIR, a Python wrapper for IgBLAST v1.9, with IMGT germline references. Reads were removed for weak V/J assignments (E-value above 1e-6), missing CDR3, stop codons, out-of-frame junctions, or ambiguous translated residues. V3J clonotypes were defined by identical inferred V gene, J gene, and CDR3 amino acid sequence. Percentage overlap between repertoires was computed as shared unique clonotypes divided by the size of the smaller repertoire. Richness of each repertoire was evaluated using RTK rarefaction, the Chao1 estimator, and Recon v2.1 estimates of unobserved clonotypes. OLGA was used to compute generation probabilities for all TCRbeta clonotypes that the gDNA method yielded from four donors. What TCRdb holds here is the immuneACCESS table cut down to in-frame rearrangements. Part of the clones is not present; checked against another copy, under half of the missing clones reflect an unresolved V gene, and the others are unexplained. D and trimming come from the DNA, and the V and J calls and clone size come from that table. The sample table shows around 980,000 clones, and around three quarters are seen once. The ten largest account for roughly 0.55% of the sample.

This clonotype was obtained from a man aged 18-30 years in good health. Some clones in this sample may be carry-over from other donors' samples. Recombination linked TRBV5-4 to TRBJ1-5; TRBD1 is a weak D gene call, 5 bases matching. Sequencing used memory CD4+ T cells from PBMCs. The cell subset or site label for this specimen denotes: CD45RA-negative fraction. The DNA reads TGTGCCAGCAGCCTCTTGGGCCAGGGGCCCCAGCATTTT. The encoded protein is CASSLLGQGPQHF.